This entry concerns a single T cell receptor (beta chain). V shed 5 bases and J shed 0 bases, with 11 bases lying between them. The length of the CDR3 is 14 residues. The germline V gene encodes CDR1 MDHEN and CDR2 SYDVKM. TCRdb keeps only in-frame clones here, not all; method: immunoSEQ multiplex PCR. The repertoire holds about 71,000 clones, with 91% as singletons. The data derive from a study of OX40 agonist ivuxolimab in advanced cancers. Sequencing used CD4+ or CD8+ T cells sorted from blood, obtained in a trial of the OX40 agonist ivuxolimab. The rearrangement uses TRBV28 and TRBJ2-7; unclear D gene. The clonotype comes from an adult with an advanced solid tumor such as melanoma, head and neck, liver or kidney cancer. This CDR3 reads CASSPPANSYEQYF. CDR3 DNA: TGTGCCAGCAGTCCGCCGGCGAACTCCTACGAGCAGTACTTC.